The rows below give T cell receptor beta chains drawn from one sample of a study of persistence of HIV-infected CD4 T cells. These receptors lack a known antigen. Measured with immunoSEQ multiplex PCR; TCRdb has only the in-frame clones, and not every one. The sample consists of some 50,000 clones, more than 80% of them appearing once. The sample consisted of CD4+ T cells sorted from PBMCs after 18-hour stimulation, taken from a patient who received antiretroviral therapy. Receptors originate from an adult woman with HIV who was CMV-seropositive. The CDR3 runs from the conserved cysteine through the conserved F or W. D genes are given only for firm matches. Not all rows give a size; the values are once, few, many and, for expanded clones, a class.

DNA: TGTGCCAGCAGCTTGTCCCCAGGTCAGCCCCAGCATTTT; CDR3: CASSLSPGQPQHF; size: -; D: -; V: TRBV5-8; J: TRBJ1-5
DNA: TGTGCCACCAGCGGTGAGGGAGGGAAAAACTACGAGCAGTACTTC; CDR3: CATSGEGGKNYEQYF; size: -; D: TRBD2; V: TRBV15; J: TRBJ2-7
DNA: TGTGCCAGCACCTTTGGACAGGGAGGTGATGGCTACACCTTC; CDR3: CASTFGQGGDGYTF; size: -; D: TRBD1; V: TRBV18; J: TRBJ1-2
DNA: TGTGCCAGCAGGTCGGACAGGGGGAATGAGCAGTTCTTC; CDR3: CASRSDRGNEQFF; size: -; D: TRBD1; V: TRBV12-3/TRBV12-4; J: TRBJ2-1
DNA: TGTGCCAGCAGCCAAGGGGGATTAGGGGGCTACACCTTC; CDR3: CASSQGGLGGYTF; size: -; D: -; V: TRBV3-1/TRBV3-2; J: TRBJ1-2
DNA: TGTGCCAGCAGCCAAGGGGGGATGGGCGGTACCTTC; CDR3: CASSQGGMGGTF; size: -; D: -; V: TRBV3-1/TRBV3-2; J: TRBJ1-2
DNA: TGTGCCAGCAGCTTAGATTTTAGTTTGGGGGCGAACACTGAAGCTTTCTTT; CDR3: CASSLDFSLGANTEAFF; size: once; D: -; V: TRBV7-9; J: TRBJ1-1
DNA: TGTGCCAGCAGCCAAACCTCCCGCGAAGCTTTCTTT; CDR3: CASSQTSREAFF; size: -; D: -; V: TRBV3-1/TRBV3-2; J: TRBJ1-1
DNA: TGTGCAAGTACTGGAGGGACTCAGCCCCAGCATTTT; CDR3: CASTGGTQPQHF; size: few; D: -; V: TRBV12-5; J: TRBJ1-5
DNA: TGTGCCAGCAGCTTAGGAGTAACTAATGAAAAACTGTTTTTT; CDR3: CASSLGVTNEKLFF; size: -; D: -; V: TRBV11-3; J: TRBJ1-4
DNA: TGTGCCAGCAGCCCCGACGGGGATGGAAACACCATATATTTT; CDR3: CASSPDGDGNTIYF; size: -; D: -; V: TRBV3-1/TRBV3-2; J: TRBJ1-3
DNA: TGTGCCAGCAGTTTGATGGGGTACACTGAAGCTTTCTTT; CDR3: CASSLMGYTEAFF; size: -; D: -; V: TRBV28; J: TRBJ1-1
DNA: TGCGCCAGCAGCTTAGACAGGGTCTATGGCTACACCTTC; CDR3: CASSLDRVYGYTF; size: -; D: TRBD1; V: TRBV5-1; J: TRBJ1-2
DNA: TGTGCCAGCAGCTTAGTGGGACAGCCCAGTGACGAGCAGTACTTC; CDR3: CASSLVGQPSDEQYF; size: -; D: TRBD1; V: TRBV7-9; J: TRBJ2-7
DNA: TGTGCCAGCAGCCAAAGCAGACCTAGCAATCAGCCCCAGCATTTT; CDR3: CASSQSRPSNQPQHF; size: -; D: -; V: TRBV3-1/TRBV3-2; J: TRBJ1-5
DNA: TGTGCCAGCAGCTCAGCCCGAAATACAGCCAGACCGGATACGCAGTATTTT; CDR3: CASSSARNTARPDTQYF; size: -; D: -; V: TRBV7-9; J: TRBJ2-3
DNA: TGTGCCAGCAGCTTGGCCGGTAGCCAAGAGCAGTTCTTC; CDR3: CASSLAGSQEQFF; size: -; D: -; V: TRBV5-4; J: TRBJ2-1
DNA: TGCGCCAGCAGCCCCCGGGATACGGTTGAAGCTTTCTTT; CDR3: CASSPRDTVEAFF; size: -; D: -; V: TRBV4-1; J: TRBJ1-1
DNA: TGTGCCACCGCCGGGAGTGGCACAGATACGCAGTATTTT; CDR3: CATAGSGTDTQYF; size: once; D: -; V: TRBV19; J: TRBJ2-3
DNA: TGCAGTGCTAGAAGCGCAGATACGCAGTATTTT; CDR3: CSARSADTQYF; size: -; D: -; V: TRBV20-1; J: TRBJ2-3